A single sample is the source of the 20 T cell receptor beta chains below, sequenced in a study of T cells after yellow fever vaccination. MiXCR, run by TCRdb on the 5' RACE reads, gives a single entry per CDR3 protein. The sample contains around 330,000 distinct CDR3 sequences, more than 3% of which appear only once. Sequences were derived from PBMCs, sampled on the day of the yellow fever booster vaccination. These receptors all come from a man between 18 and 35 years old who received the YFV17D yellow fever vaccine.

CDR3 sequence (DNA): TGTGCCAGCAGCCACGGACTAGCGGGGGGCTCGGATACGCAGTATTTT. Its translation: CASSHGLAGGSDTQYF. V is TRBV6-5 and J is TRBJ2-3; TRBD2 matches at 14 bases. J lost 6 bases, V lost 6 bases, and 8 bases had no gene match. The CDR3 spans 16 residues. CDR1 and CDR2 from the germline V gene are MNHEY and SVGAGI.

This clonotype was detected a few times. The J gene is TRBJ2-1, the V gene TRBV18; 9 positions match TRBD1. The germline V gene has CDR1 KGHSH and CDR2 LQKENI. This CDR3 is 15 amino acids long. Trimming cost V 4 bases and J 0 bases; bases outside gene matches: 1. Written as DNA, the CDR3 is TGTGCCAGCTCACAGGGACAGGGCTCCTACAATGAGCAGTTCTTC. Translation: CASSQGQGSYNEQFF.

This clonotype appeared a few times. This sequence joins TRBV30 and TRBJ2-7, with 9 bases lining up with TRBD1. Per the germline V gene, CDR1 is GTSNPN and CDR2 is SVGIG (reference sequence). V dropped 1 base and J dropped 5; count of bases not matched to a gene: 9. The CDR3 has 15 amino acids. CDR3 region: CAWSGPGTGNNEQYF. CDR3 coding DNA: TGTGCCTGGAGTGGACCCGGGACAGGGAACAACGAGCAGTACTTC. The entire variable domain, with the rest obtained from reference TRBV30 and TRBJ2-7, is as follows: SQTIHQWPATLVQPVGSPLSLECTVEGTSNPNLYWYRQAAGRGLQLLFYSVGIGQISSEVPQNLSASRPQDRQFILSSKKLLLSDSGFYLCAWSGPGTGNNEQYFGPGTRLTVT.

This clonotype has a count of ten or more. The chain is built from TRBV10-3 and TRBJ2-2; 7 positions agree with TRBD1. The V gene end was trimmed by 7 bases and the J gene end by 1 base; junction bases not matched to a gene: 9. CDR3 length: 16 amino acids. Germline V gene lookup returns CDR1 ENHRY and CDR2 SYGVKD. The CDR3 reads CAIKVSGQRNTGELFF. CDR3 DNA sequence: TGTGCCATCAAGGTTTCGGGACAGCGGAACACCGGGGAGCTGTTTTTT.

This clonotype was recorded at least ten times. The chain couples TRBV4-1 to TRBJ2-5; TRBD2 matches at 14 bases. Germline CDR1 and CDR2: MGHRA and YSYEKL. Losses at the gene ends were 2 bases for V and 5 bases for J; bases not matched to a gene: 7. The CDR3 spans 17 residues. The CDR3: CASSQYGTSGGLETQYF. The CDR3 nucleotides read TGCGCCAGCAGCCAATATGGGACTAGCGGGGGCCTGGAGACCCAGTACTTC.

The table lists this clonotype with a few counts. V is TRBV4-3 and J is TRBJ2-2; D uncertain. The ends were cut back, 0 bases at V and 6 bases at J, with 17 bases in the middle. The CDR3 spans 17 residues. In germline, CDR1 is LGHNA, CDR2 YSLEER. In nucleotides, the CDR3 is TGCGCCAGCAGCCAAGATGTATTCCTTCCTTGGTCCGGGGAGCTGTTTTTT. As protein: CASSQDVFLPWSGELFF.

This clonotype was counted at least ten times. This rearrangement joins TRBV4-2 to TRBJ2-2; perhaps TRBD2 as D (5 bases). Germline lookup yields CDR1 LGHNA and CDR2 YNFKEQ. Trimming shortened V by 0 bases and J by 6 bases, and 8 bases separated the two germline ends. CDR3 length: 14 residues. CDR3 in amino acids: CASSQELAAGELFF. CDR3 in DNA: TGTGCCAGCAGCCAAGAGCTAGCAGCCGGGGAGCTGTTTTTT.

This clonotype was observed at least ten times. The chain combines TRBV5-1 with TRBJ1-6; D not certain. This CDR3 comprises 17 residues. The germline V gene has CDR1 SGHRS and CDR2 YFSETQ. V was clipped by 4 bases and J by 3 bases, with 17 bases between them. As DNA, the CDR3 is TGCGCCAGCAGCACCAACCCAGGAAGCCACTATAATTCACCCCTCCACTTT. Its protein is CASSTNPGSHYNSPLHF.

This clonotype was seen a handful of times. In nucleotides, the CDR3 is TGCGCCAGCAGCTTGGCGGGACCCCCCACCTATGGCTACACCTTC. Its translation is CASSLAGPPTYGYTF. This chain uses TRBV5-1 with TRBJ1-2; D is perhaps TRBD1 (5 bases). CDR3 length: 15 residues. Germline lookup yields CDR1 SGHRS and CDR2 YFSETQ. The V gene lost 0 bases and the J gene lost 4 bases, with 13 bases spanning the gap.

CDR3 region: CSARARARAPPDTQYF. DNA of the CDR3: TGCAGTGCTAGAGCCAGAGCCAGGGCTCCGCCCGATACGCAGTATTTT. The rearrangement links TRBV20-1 to TRBJ2-3; D perhaps matches TRBD1 (5 bases). The germline V and J ends were trimmed by 1 base and 6 bases, with 20 bases remaining between them. Germline lookup yields CDR1 DFQATT and CDR2 SNEGSKA (reference sequence). This CDR3 has 16 amino acids.

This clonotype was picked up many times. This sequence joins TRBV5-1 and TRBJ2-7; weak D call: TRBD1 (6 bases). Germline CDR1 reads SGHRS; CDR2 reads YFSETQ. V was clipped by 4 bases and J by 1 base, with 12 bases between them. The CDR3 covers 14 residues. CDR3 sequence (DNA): TGCGCCAGCAGCCGAGAGGGACAATCCTACGAGCAGTACTTC. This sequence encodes CASSREGQSYEQYF. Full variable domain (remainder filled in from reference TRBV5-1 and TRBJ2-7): KAGVTQTPRYLIKTRGQQVTLSCSPISGHRSVSWYQQTPGQGLQFLFEYFSETQRNKGNFPGRFSGRQFSNSRSEMNVSTLELGDSALYLCASSREGQSYEQYFGPGTRLTVT.

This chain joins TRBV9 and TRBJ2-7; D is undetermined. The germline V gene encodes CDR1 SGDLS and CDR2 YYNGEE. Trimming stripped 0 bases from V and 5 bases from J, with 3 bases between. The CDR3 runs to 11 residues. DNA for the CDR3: TGTGCCAGCAGCGTAGGCCACGAGCAGTACTTC. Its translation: CASSVGHEQYF.

The CDR3, as DNA: TGTGCCAGCTCACCACCCCTACGCGAGGCGTCTGTTGAAGCTTTCTTT. Translated, it gives CASSPPLREASVEAFF. This sequence joins TRBV18 and TRBJ1-1; D uncertain. V was shortened by 0 bases and J by 7 bases, with 18 bases between the two germline ends. Germline CDR1 and CDR2: KGHSH and LQKENI. The length of the CDR3 is 16 residues.

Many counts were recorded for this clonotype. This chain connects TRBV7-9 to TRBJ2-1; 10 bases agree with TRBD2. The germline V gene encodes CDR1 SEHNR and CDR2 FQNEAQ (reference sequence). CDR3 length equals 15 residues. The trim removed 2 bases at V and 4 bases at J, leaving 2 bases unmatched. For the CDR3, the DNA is TGTGCCAGCAGCTTATTACTAGCGGGGTACAATGAGCAGTTCTTC. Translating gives CASSLLLAGYNEQFF.

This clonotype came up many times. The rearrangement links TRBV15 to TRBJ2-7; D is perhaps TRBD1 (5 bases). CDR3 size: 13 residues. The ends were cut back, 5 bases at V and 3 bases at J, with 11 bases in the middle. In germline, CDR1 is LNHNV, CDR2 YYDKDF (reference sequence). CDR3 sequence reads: CATSYNQGYEQYF. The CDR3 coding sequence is TGTGCCACCAGCTATAACCAGGGCTACGAGCAGTACTTC. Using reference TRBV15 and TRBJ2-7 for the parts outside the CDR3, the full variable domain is DAMVIQNPRYQVTQFGKPVTLSCSQTLNHNVMYWYQQKSSQAPKLLFHYYDKDFNNEADTPDNFQSRRPNTSFCFLDIRSPGLGDTAMYLCATSYNQGYEQYFGPGTRLTVT.

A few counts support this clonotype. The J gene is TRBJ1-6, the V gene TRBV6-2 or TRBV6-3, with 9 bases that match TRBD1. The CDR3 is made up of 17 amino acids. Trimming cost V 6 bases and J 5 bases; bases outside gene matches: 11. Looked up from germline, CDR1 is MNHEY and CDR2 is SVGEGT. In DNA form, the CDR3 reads TGTGCCAGCAGCGGCCCGGACAGGGGTAGGAATAATTCACCCCTCCACTTT. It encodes CASSGPDRGRNNSPLHF.

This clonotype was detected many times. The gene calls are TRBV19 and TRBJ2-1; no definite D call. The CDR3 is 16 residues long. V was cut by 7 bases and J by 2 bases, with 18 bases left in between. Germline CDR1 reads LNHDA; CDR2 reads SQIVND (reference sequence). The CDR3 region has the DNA TGTGCCAGTATGTTGGGCATAGACGCTCCCTACAATGAGCAGTTCTTC. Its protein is CASMLGIDAPYNEQFF.

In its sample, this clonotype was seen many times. CDR3 coding DNA: TGTGCCATCAGTGACGCAGGTATGGGAACTTCGGAGCAGTACTTC. Amino acid sequence: CAISDAGMGTSEQYF. The rearrangement uses TRBV10-3 and TRBJ2-7; D is undetermined. This CDR3 is 15 amino acids long. Deletions cut 3 bases from V and 7 bases from J, with 19 bases between. CDR1 and CDR2 from the germline V gene are ENHRY and SYGVKD.

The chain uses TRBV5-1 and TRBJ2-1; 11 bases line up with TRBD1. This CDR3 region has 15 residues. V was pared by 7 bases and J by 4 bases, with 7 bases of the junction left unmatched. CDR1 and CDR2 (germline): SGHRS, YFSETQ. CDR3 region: CASGPGQGVYNEQFF. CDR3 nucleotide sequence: TGCGCCAGCGGGCCGGGACAGGGGGTTTACAATGAGCAGTTCTTC.

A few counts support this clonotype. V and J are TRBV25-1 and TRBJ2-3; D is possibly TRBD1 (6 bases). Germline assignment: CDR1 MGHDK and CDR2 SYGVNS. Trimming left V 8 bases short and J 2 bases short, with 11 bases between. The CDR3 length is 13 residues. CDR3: CASGTLYTDTQYF. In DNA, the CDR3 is TGTGCCAGCGGGACACTGTACACAGATACGCAGTATTTT. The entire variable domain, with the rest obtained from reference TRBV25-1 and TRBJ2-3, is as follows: EADIYQTPRYLVIGTGKKITLECSQTMGHDKMYWYQQDPGMELHLIHYSYGVNSTEKGDLSSESTVSRIRTEHFPLTLESARPSHTSQYLCASGTLYTDTQYFGPGTRLTVL.